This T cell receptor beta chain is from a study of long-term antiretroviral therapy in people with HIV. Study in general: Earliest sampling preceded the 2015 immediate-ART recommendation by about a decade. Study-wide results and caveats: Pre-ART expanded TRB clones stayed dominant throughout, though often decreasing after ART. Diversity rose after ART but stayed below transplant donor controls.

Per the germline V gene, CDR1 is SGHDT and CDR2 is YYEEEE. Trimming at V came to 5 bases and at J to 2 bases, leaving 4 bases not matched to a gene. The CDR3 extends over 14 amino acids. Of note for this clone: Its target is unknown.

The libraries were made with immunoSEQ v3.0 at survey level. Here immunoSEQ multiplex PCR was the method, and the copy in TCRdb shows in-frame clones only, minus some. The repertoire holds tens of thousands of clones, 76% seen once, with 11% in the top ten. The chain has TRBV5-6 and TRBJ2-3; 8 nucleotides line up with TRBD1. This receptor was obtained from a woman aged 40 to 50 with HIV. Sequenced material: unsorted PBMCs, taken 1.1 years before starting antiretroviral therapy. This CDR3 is CASRRQGITDTQYF. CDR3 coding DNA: TGTGCCAGCAGGCGACAGGGGATCACAGATACGCAGTATTTT.